The 18 T cell receptor beta chains below were found in one sample sequenced in a study of cytomegalovirus exposure and HLA in healthy donors. Generated by immunoSEQ multiplex PCR, the TCRdb table keeps only in-frame clones and is missing some. The table includes approximately 170,000 clones, roughly 83% detected once. The sequencing input was PBMCs. The receptors originated from a man aged 25-45 years in good health and CMV-seropositive.

CDR3 region: CASRSTGTRANTEAFF. CDR3 sequence (DNA): TGTGCCAGCAGGTCCACCGGGACACGGGCGAACACTGAAGCTTTCTTT. The chain has TRBV7-2 and TRBJ1-1; D might be TRBD1 (6 bases). V gave up 6 bases and J gave up 1 base, with 18 bases separating them. This CDR3 is 16 amino acids long. Germline CDR1 SGHTA, CDR2 FQGNSA.

The J gene is TRBJ2-1, the V gene TRBV7-3, with 12 bases matching TRBD2. This CDR3 has 16 residues. CDR1 is SGHTA and CDR2 is FQGTGA in the germline V gene. V lost 5 bases, J lost 6 bases, and 8 bases stayed unmatched. CDR3 loop: CASSPRLAGGLNEQFF. In DNA form, the CDR3 reads TGTGCCAGCAGCCCAAGGCTAGCGGGGGGGCTCAATGAGCAGTTCTTC.

The rearrangement uses TRBV5-1 and TRBJ2-2, with 14 bases identical to TRBD2. Germline values: CDR1 SGHRS, CDR2 YFSETQ. V shed 2 bases, J shed 1 base, and the junction held 4 bases outside the gene matches. This CDR3 is 18 amino acids long. CDR3 amino acids: CASSLRTSGGRNTGELFF. The CDR3 nucleotides read TGCGCCAGCAGCTTAAGGACTAGCGGGGGGAGGAACACCGGGGAGCTGTTTTTT.

The CDR3 DNA reads TGTGCCAGCAGCTTAGGGGGACTTCCAAATGAGCAGTTCTTC. It encodes CASSLGGLPNEQFF. The V and J genes are TRBV7-9 and TRBJ2-1; tentatively, D is TRBD2 (6 bases). The germline V and J ends were trimmed by 1 base and 7 bases, with 11 bases remaining between them. CDR3 length: 14 residues. The V gene's germline CDR1 is SEHNR and CDR2 FQNEAQ (reference sequence).

As for this clone: The sample has other DNA sequences that encode this CDR3 too. The J gene is TRBJ1-2, the V gene TRBV28; 10 bases match TRBD1. V was pared by 5 bases and J by 4 bases, with 1 base of the junction left unmatched. The CDR3 has 13 residues. Germline V CDR1 and CDR2: MDHEN, SYDVKM. The CDR3 is CASSGDRGYGYTF. In DNA form, the CDR3 reads TGTGCCAGCAGTGGGGACAGGGGCTATGGCTACACCTTC.

CDR3 loop: CASSGDSQNEKLFF. The CDR3 bases are TGTGCCAGCAGCGGGGACAGTCAGAATGAAAAACTGTTTTTT. This sequence joins TRBV7-2 and TRBJ1-4; 7 nucleotides agree with TRBD1. CDR3 length: 14 amino acids. Germline V CDR1 and CDR2: SGHTA, FQGNSA. With V trimmed by 5 bases and J by 5 bases, 5 bases remained unmatched.

The chain has TRBV6-5 and TRBJ2-7, with a weak D call TRBD2 (6 bases). V dropped 4 bases and J dropped 3 bases, with 16 bases sitting between them. Germline assignment: CDR1 MNHEY and CDR2 SVGAGI. The CDR3 contains 15 residues. CDR3 nucleotides: TGTGCCAGCAGTTCAGAGATTAGCGGAATCTACGAGCAGTACTTC. This codes for CASSSEISGIYEQYF.

V and J are TRBV10-3 and TRBJ2-7, with D maybe TRBD2 (5 bases). From germline, CDR1 is ENHRY and CDR2 SYGVKD. This CDR3 spans 14 amino acids. V was trimmed by 6 bases and J by 7 bases, leaving 19 bases between them. The CDR3 sequence is CAIRGSGLHREQYF. CDR3 bases: TGTGCCATCAGGGGGTCAGGACTCCACCGGGAGCAGTACTTC.

V gene TRBV27 combines with J gene TRBJ1-2, with 8 bases aligning to TRBD1. This CDR3 region has 17 residues. J was trimmed by 4 bases and V by 5 bases; bases with no gene match: 15. The V gene's germline CDR1 is MNHEY and CDR2 SMNVEV (reference sequence). The CDR3 sequence is CASSPGRTGYLVYGYTF. The CDR3 nucleotides are TGTGCCAGCAGTCCAGGCCGGACAGGGTATTTGGTCTATGGCTACACCTTC.

V and J are TRBV15 and TRBJ2-7, with 12 nucleotides matching TRBD2. The CDR3 loop spans 16 amino acids. Germline CDR1 LNHNV, CDR2 YYDKDF (reference sequence). Unmatched junction bases numbered 7, after V lost 3 bases and J lost 4 bases. The CDR3 DNA follows: TGTGCCACCAGCAGGGGCGAGACTAGCGGGGGTTACGAGCAGTACTTC. It is translated as CATSRGETSGGYEQYF.

V gene TRBV28 combines with J gene TRBJ2-1, with D maybe TRBD2 (6 bases). This CDR3 is built from 15 residues. From germline, CDR1 is MDHEN and CDR2 SYDVKM. V shed 2 bases and J shed 2 bases, with 10 bases lying between them. The CDR3 is CASSLRASAYNEQFF. CDR3 DNA: TGTGCCAGCAGTTTAAGGGCTAGCGCCTACAATGAGCAGTTCTTC. The full variable domain, rest sourced from reference TRBV28 and TRBJ2-1, is DVKVTQSSRYLVKRTGEKVFLECVQDMDHENMFWYRQDPGLGLRLIYFSYDVKMKEKGDIPEGYSVSREKKERFSLILESASTNQTSMYLCASSLRASAYNEQFFGPGTRLTVL.

For the CDR3, the DNA is TGTGCCAGCAGTCCTAGGGAGGCAGGGATAGGTGGCTACACCTTC. It yields the protein CASSPREAGIGGYTF. The chain employs TRBV28 and TRBJ1-2; possible D gene TRBD1, 5 bases. Germline CDR1 MDHEN, CDR2 SYDVKM. Trimming cost V 5 bases and J 7 bases, with 20 bases left between them. CDR3 length: 15 amino acids.

There are a few counts of this clone. V and J are TRBV5-4 and TRBJ2-3; D is undetermined. Germline CDR1 and CDR2: SGHNT and YYREEE (reference sequence). Trimming left V 1 base short and J 4 bases short, with 10 bases between. This CDR3 has 14 residues. CDR3 DNA: TGTGCCAGCAGCTTGAGACCGACTGCAGATACGCAGTATTTT. Encoded protein: CASSLRPTADTQYF.

The chain couples TRBV28 to TRBJ2-3, with D perhaps matching TRBD1 (6 bases). The CDR3 is made up of 18 amino acids. Germline CDR1 reads MDHEN; CDR2 reads SYDVKM. V was pared by 4 bases and J by 4 bases, with 24 bases between. The CDR3 DNA reads as TGTGCCAGCAGTTCAACGGCCTTATTGGCAGGGGAGCCAGATACGCAGTATTTT. The encoded protein is CASSSTALLAGEPDTQYF. Full variable domain (remainder filled in from reference TRBV28 and TRBJ2-3): DVKVTQSSRYLVKRTGEKVFLECVQDMDHENMFWYRQDPGLGLRLIYFSYDVKMKEKGDIPEGYSVSREKKERFSLILESASTNQTSMYLCASSSTALLAGEPDTQYFGPGTRLTVL.

V gene TRBV18 combines with J gene TRBJ1-1, with D uncertain. This CDR3 contains 13 residues. With 6 bases removed from V and 2 bases from J, the gap between germline ends came to 10 bases. Germline V gene sequence: CDR1 KGHSH, CDR2 LQKENI. The CDR3 bases are TGTGCCAGCTCCCAGTCACATAACACTGAAGCTTTCTTT. Amino acids: CASSQSHNTEAFF.

The chain links TRBV7-8 to TRBJ2-7; TRBD2 agrees at 7 bases. The V gene end was trimmed by 0 bases and the J gene end by 9 bases; junction bases not matched to a gene: 2. The CDR3 contains 12 residues. Germline CDR1 reads SGHVS; CDR2 reads FQNEAQ. The CDR3 sequence: CASSLAGRGQYF. CDR3 in DNA: TGTGCCAGCAGCTTAGCGGGGAGGGGGCAGTACTTC.

The rearrangement joins TRBV30 to TRBJ2-1; 7 nucleotides match TRBD2. CDR1 GTSNPN and CDR2 SVGIG come from the germline V gene (reference sequence). V trimming: 1 base; J trimming: 2 bases; junction bases outside the gene matches: 2. CDR3 length: 14 residues. The CDR3 region is CAWSGTSPYNEQFF. The CDR3 region has the DNA TGTGCCTGGAGTGGGACTAGTCCCTACAATGAGCAGTTCTTC.

V and J are TRBV11-2 and TRBJ1-5; D gene unclear. Germline V gene data show CDR1 as SGHAT and CDR2 as FQNNGV. The V and J ends lost 3 bases and 5 bases respectively, with 8 bases between them. The length of the CDR3 is 13 residues. CDR3 protein: CASSFRGDQPQHF. CDR3 in DNA: TGTGCCAGCAGCTTTCGCGGGGATCAGCCCCAGCATTTT.